This passage covers 14 T cell receptor beta chains from one sample sequenced in a study of OX40 agonist ivuxolimab in advanced cancers. Sequencing used immunoSEQ multiplex PCR; TCRdb keeps in-frame clones, though not all of them. The sample consists of about 47,000 clones, around four fifths of them appearing once. The sequencing used CD4+ or CD8+ T cells sorted from blood, collected in a trial of the OX40 agonist ivuxolimab. These receptors were obtained from an adult with an advanced solid tumor such as melanoma, head and neck, liver or kidney cancer.

The table lists this clone with a count of one. This sequence joins TRBV21-1 and TRBJ1-5. TRBV21-1 is reported as a pseudogene. The CDR3 runs to 15 residues. This CDR3 reads CASSRSGATNQPQHF. DNA for the CDR3: TGTGCCAGCAGCCGTTCAGGAGCCACAAATCAGCCCCAGCATTTT.

With respect to this clone: The junction differs from germline at one of its ends, possibly a read error. The chain uses TRBV7-7 and TRBJ2-7, with 7 positions matching TRBD1. Germline CDR1 reads SSHAT; CDR2 reads FNYEAQ (reference sequence). The length of the CDR3 is 13 residues. CDR3 bases: TGTGCTAGCAGCCCGGACAGGTTAGGCGAGCAGTACTTC. It specifies CASSPDRLGEQYF.

The rearrangement links TRBV27 to TRBJ2-5; 10 bases align to TRBD1. Germline V gene data show CDR1 as MNHEY and CDR2 as SMNVEV (reference sequence). V was clipped by 4 bases and J by 1 base; unmatched bases: 3. CDR3 size: 15 residues. The CDR3 nucleotides read TGTGCCAGCAGTTGGACAGGGGGAGCCCAAGAGACCCAGTACTTC. Translation gives CASSWTGGAQETQYF.

The rearrangement links TRBV5-8 to TRBJ2-3, with D possibly being TRBD2 (6 bases). CDR3 length: 17 residues. Trimming pared 0 bases from V and 5 bases from J, leaving 19 bases between. Germline loops: CDR1 SGHTS, CDR2 YDEGEE. CDR3 nucleotides: TGTGCCAGCAGCTTGGGAGAATCGGGGACTGATCAAGATACGCAGTATTTT. Protein product: CASSLGESGTDQDTQYF.

This chain uses TRBV11-3 with TRBJ2-1; no firm D call. Germline lookup yields CDR1 SGHNT and CDR2 YENEEA. The CDR3 contains 13 residues. V was clipped by 1 base and J by 9 bases, with 10 bases between them. The CDR3 region has the DNA TGTGCCAGCAGCTTAGTTTCGCAAAGTGAGCAGTTCTTC. Its protein is CASSLVSQSEQFF.

V is TRBV7-8 and J is TRBJ2-6; D may match TRBD1 or TRBD2 (5 bases each). Germline values: CDR1 SGHVS, CDR2 FQNEAQ. V was shortened by 1 base and J by 9 bases, with 10 bases between the two germline ends. There are 14 residues in the CDR3. The CDR3 sequence: CASSLVGTSNVLTF. As DNA, the CDR3 is TGTGCCAGCAGCTTAGTAGGGACGAGCAACGTCCTGACTTTC.

The chain employs TRBV5-1 and TRBJ2-7; possibly TRBD1 or TRBD2 for D (5 bases each). Germline CDR1 is SGHRS and CDR2 is YFSETQ. Deletions cut 6 bases from V and 3 bases from J, with 10 bases between. There are 12 residues in the CDR3. The DNA for the CDR3 is TGCGCCAGCAAGGGGACCCTCTACGAGCAGTACTTC. Protein product: CASKGTLYEQYF.

The CDR3 DNA reads TGTGCCAGCAGCGGGGGTACAGGGATATACGAGCAGTACTTC. It encodes CASSGGTGIYEQYF. The chain links TRBV5-6 to TRBJ2-7; D may be TRBD1 (6 bases). This CDR3 spans 14 amino acids. The germline V gene encodes CDR1 SGHDT and CDR2 YYEEEE. V dropped 4 bases and J dropped 4 bases, with 15 bases sitting between them. The entire variable domain, with the rest obtained from reference TRBV5-6 and TRBJ2-7, is as follows: DAGVTQSPTHLIKTRGQQVTLRCSPKSGHDTVSWYQQALGQGPQFIFQYYEEEERQRGNFPDRFSGHQFPNYSSELNVNALLLGDSALYLCASSGGTGIYEQYFGPGTRLTVT.

The chain is built from TRBV28 and TRBJ2-2, with TRBD1 identical over 7 bases. The CDR3 length is 15 residues. V shed 6 bases, J shed 5 bases, and the junction held 9 bases outside the gene matches. Germline CDR1 is MDHEN and CDR2 is SYDVKM. CDR3 residues: CASSPGQRETGELFF. CDR3 DNA sequence: TGTGCCAGCAGCCCGGGACAGCGTGAAACCGGGGAGCTGTTTTTT.

This clone was seen just once. The chain has TRBV30 and TRBJ2-7; D may be TRBD1 (5 bases). The CDR3 sequence is 13 residues long. Trimming stripped 3 bases from V and 2 bases from J, with 11 bases between. Germline loops: CDR1 GTSNPN, CDR2 SVGIG (reference sequence). The CDR3 spells CAWRGRGPYEQYF. The CDR3 coding sequence is TGTGCCTGGAGGGGGCGCGGACCCTACGAGCAGTACTTC.

The chain joins TRBV11-3 to TRBJ2-2; 8 bases line up with TRBD1. CDR3 length equals 16 residues. The germline gives CDR1 SGHNT, CDR2 YENEEA. The J segment lost 0 bases and the V segment lost 3 bases, leaving 3 bases of the junction unmatched. CDR3 nucleotide sequence: TGTGCCAGCAGCTTCCCAGGGGGCTCGAACACCGGGGAGCTGTTTTTT. Amino acid sequence: CASSFPGGSNTGELFF.

The genes are TRBV7-3 and TRBJ2-3; D not resolved. Germline CDR1 is SGHTA and CDR2 is FQGTGA. The V end lost 3 bases, the J end lost 0 bases, and 4 bases lay between the germline ends. CDR3 size: 13 residues. The CDR3 region is CASSFGSTDTQYF. The CDR3 DNA reads as TGTGCCAGCAGCTTCGGTAGCACAGATACGCAGTATTTT.

The chain employs TRBV11-1 and TRBJ1-4; D is undetermined. The CDR3 is 15 residues long. V lost 1 base and J lost 4, with 10 bases in between. Germline V lookup: CDR1 SGHAT, CDR2 FQDESV (reference sequence). CDR3 protein: CASSLVRADNEKLFF. The CDR3 bases are TGTGCCAGCAGCTTAGTACGGGCCGATAATGAAAAACTGTTTTTT.

This clone is labeled as medium-sized. The chain has TRBV7-9 and TRBJ2-7; 8 nucleotides line up with TRBD2. Germline V lookup: CDR1 SEHNR, CDR2 FQNEAQ (reference sequence). The V segment lost 5 bases and the J segment 2 bases; nucleotides outside the gene matches: 11. CDR3 size: 16 residues. The chain's CDR3 is CASSGGLAGNAYEQYF. In DNA form, the CDR3 reads TGTGCCAGCAGCGGAGGGTTAGCGGGGAACGCCTACGAGCAGTACTTC.